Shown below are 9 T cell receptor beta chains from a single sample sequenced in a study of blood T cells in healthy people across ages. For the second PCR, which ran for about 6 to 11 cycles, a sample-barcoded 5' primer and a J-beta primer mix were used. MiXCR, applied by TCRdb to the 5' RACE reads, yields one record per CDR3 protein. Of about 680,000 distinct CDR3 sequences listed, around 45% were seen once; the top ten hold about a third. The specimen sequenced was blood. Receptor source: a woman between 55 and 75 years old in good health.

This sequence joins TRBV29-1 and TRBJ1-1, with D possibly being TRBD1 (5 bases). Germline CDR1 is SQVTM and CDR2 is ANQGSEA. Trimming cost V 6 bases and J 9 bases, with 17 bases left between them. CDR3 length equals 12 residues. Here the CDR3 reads CSVHQGWNQAFF. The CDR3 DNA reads TGCAGCGTCCACCAGGGCTGGAATCAAGCTTTCTTT.

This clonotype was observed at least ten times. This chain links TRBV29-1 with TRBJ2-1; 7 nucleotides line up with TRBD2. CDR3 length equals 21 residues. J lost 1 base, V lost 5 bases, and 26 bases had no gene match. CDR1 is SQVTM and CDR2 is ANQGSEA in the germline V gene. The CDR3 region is CSVRRSEVLGGIMGSYNEQFF. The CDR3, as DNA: TGCAGCGTTAGAAGGAGTGAGGTGTTGGGGGGGATAATGGGGTCCTACAATGAGCAGTTCTTC.

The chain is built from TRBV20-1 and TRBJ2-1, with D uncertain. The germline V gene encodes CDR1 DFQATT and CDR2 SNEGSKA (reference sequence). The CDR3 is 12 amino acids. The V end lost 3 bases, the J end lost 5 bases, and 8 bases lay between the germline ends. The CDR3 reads CSASVWNNEQFF. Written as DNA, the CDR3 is TGCAGTGCTAGTGTGTGGAACAATGAGCAGTTCTTC.

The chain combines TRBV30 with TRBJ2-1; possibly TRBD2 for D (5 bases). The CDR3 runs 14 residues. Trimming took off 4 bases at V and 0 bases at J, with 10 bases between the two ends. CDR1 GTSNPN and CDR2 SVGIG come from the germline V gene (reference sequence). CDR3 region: CAWTRRVSYNEQFF. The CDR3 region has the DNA TGTGCCTGGACCAGGCGGGTCTCCTACAATGAGCAGTTCTTC.

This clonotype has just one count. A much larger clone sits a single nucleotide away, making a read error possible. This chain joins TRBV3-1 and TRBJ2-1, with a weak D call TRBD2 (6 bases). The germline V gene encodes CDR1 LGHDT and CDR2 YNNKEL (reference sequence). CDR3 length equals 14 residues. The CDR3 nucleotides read TGTGCCAGCAGCCATGAGGGAGGACTGAATGAGCGGTTCTTC. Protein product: CASSHEGGLNERFF.

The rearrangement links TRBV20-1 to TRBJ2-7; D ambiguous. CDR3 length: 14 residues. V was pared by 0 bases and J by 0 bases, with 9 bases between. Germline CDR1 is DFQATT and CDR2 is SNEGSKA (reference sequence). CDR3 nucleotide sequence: TGCAGTGCTAGAGATCCCCGGGCCTCCTACGAGCAGTACTTC. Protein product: CSARDPRASYEQYF.

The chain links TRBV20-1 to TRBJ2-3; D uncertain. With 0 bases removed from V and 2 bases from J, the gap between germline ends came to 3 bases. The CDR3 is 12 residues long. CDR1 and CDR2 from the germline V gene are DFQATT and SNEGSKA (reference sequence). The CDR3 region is CSARDVTDTQYF. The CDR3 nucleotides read TGCAGTGCTAGAGACGTCACAGATACGCAGTATTTT.

CDR3 nucleotides: TGTGCCACCCATAGCGGGTGGCTATCGGATGAGCAGTTCTTC. This sequence encodes CATHSGWLSDEQFF. The chain joins TRBV6-2 or TRBV6-3 to TRBJ2-1; 7 nucleotides agree with TRBD2. The V gene end was trimmed by 10 bases and the J gene end by 8 bases; junction bases not matched to a gene: 14. Germline-derived CDR1 and CDR2 are MNHEY and SVGEGT. This CDR3 spans 14 amino acids.

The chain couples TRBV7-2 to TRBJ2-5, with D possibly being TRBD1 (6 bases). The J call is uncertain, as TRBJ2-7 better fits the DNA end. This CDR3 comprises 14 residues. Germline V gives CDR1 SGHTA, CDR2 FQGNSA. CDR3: CASSFYRVGDEQYF. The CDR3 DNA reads TGTGCCAGCAGCTTCTACAGGGTTGGGGACGAGCAGTACTTC.